This T cell receptor beta chain was identified in a study of vaccination effects on CD4 cells after COVID-19. Germline loops: CDR1 SSHAT, CDR2 FNYEAQ (reference sequence). The CDR3 spans 14 residues. Ahead of sequencing, the ViraFEST assay grew antigen-specific CD4+ T cells using viral peptide pools. After more than 8 days in culture, the CD4+ T cells were isolated. According to PCR results, the person was infected with SARS-CoV-2 between March and December 2020. Culturing of 1.5 million to 2.5 million PBMC per well took place with roughly 10 IU/ml IL-2 and 9.5 to 10 ug/ml peptides. Profiled with immunoSEQ multiplex PCR; TCRdb holds only in-frame clones, not every one. The sample includes 20,000 to 30,000 clones, roughly two thirds seen only once; the top ten take 18%. Details on this clone: Its antigen is undetermined. The germline gene is not matched at one end of the junction; a read error may be the cause.

The sequence derives from a human donor who had a prior SARS-CoV-2 infection. Material: CD4+ T cells from PBMCs cultured with SARS-CoV-2 spike peptides, obtained before COVID-19 vaccination. This chain connects TRBV7-7 to TRBJ1-4; 11 nucleotides match TRBD1. This chain's CDR3 is CASSQTGQGGKLFF. Written as DNA, the CDR3 is TGTGCTAGCAGCCAAACGGGACAGGGGGGAAAACTGTTTTTT.